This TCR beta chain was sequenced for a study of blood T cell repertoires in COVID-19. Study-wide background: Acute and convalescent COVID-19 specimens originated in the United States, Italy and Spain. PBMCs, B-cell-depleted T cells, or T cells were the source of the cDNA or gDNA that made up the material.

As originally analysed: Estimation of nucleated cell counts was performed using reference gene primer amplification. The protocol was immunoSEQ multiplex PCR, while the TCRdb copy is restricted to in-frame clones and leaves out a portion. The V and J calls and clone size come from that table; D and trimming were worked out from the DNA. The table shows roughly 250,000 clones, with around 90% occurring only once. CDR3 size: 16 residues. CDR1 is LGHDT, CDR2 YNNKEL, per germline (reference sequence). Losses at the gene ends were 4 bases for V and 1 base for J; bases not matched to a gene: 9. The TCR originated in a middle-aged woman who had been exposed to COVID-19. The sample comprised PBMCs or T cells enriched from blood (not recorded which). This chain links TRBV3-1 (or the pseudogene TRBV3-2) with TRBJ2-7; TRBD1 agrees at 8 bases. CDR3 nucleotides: TGTGCCAGCAGCCGGAACAGGGGACAGGTTTCCTACGAGCAGTACGTC. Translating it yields CASSRNRGQVSYEQYV.